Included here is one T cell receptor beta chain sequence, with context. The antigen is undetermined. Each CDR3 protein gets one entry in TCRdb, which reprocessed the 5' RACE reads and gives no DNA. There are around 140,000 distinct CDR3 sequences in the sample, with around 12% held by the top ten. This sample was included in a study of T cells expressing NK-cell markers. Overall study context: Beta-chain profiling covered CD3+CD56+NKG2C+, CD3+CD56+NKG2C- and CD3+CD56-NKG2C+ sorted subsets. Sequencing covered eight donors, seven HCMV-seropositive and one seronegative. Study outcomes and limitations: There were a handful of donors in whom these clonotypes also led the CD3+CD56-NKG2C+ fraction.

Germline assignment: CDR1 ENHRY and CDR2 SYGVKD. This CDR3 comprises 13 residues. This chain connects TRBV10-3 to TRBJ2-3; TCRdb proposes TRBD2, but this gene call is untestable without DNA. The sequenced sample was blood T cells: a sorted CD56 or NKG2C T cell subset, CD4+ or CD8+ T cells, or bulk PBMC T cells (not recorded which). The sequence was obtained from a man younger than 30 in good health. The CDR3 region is CAINRAGLDTQYF.